The rows below give T cell receptor beta chains drawn from one sample of a study of metastatic and nonmetastatic thyroid tumors. Through MiXCR, TCRdb re-clonotyped the PCR reads. The sample lists roughly 90,000 clones, 14% to 15% seen once, with about 3.6% in the top ten. Sample: blood. These receptors were obtained from a female donor with papillary thyroid cancer or a benign thyroid nodule (not recorded which). Some clones in this sample may be carry-over from other donors' samples. The CDR3 runs from the conserved cysteine through the conserved F or W. The D gene is left open where the match is weak. Clone size, where shown, is once, few, many, or a class for clones that have expanded.

size	D	V	J	DNA	CDR3
few	-	TRBV6-1	TRBJ1-1	TGTGCCAGCACCCCCGGTGAATGGGGCACTGAAGCTTTCTTT	CASTPGEWGTEAFF
-	-	TRBV12-3/TRBV12-4	TRBJ1-6	TGTGCCAGCAGTTTAGTTGCAAATGGTTCACCCCTCCACTTT	CASSLVANGSPLHF
many	-	TRBV6-1	TRBJ1-2	TGTGCCAGCCCGAGGGAGATTCGGGATGGCTACACCTTC	CASPREIRDGYTF
many	-	TRBV5-6	TRBJ2-7	TGTGCCAGCAGCTTATCGGGCAGGGACTACGAGCAGTACTTC	CASSLSGRDYEQYF
many	-	TRBV11-2	TRBJ2-6	TGTGCCAGCAGCTTAGAGGGCTCTGGGGCCAACGTCCTGACTTTC	CASSLEGSGANVLTF
-	TRBD1	TRBV9	TRBJ2-1	TGTGCCAGCAGCGGGCCCGACGGGACAGAGGACAATGAGCAGTTCTTC	CASSGPDGTEDNEQFF
many	-	TRBV2	TRBJ1-5	TGTGCCAGCAGGGCTGGGACCCCTGATCAGCCCCAGCATTTT	CASRAGTPDQPQHF
-	TRBD2	TRBV7-2	TRBJ2-7	TGTGCCAGCAGCCCGGGGGGATCGCCGTACGAGCAGTACTTC	CASSPGGSPYEQYF
many	-	TRBV21-1	TRBJ2-3	TGTGCCAGCAGTAGGCTAGGACTAGCGGGGGAATCTAGCACAGATACGCAGTATTTT	CASSRLGLAGESSTDTQYF
many	TRBD2	TRBV6-2/TRBV6-3	TRBJ2-2	TGTGCCAGCAGTTACACACTAGCGTTCAACACCGGGGAGCTGTTTTTT	CASSYTLAFNTGELFF
many	-	TRBV2	TRBJ1-2	TGTGCCAGCAGTGGGGGTGACAGTGGGTATGGCTACACCTTC	CASSGGDSGYGYTF
many	-	TRBV7-2	TRBJ2-1	TGTGCCAGCAGCCGACTTCCGGGGGCCGATTACTACAATGAGCAGTTCTTC	CASSRLPGADYYNEQFF
many	-	TRBV4-1	TRBJ1-5	TGCGCCAGCAGCCAAGAAGGGGCAGCTTTTAGTCAGCCCCAGCATTTT	CASSQEGAAFSQPQHF
many	-	TRBV20-1	TRBJ1-5	TGCAGTGCTAGGACGGTTAGGAATCAGCCCCAGCATTTT	CSARTVRNQPQHF
many	-	TRBV3-1	TRBJ1-6	TGTGCCAGCAGCGATCCCCATTCACCCCTCCACTTT	CASSDPHSPLHF
many	-	TRBV6-1	TRBJ2-7	TGTGCCAGCGCGCAGGCGGTAAATTCCTACGAGCAGTACTTC	CASAQAVNSYEQYF
-	-	TRBV11-2	TRBJ2-7	TGTGCCAGCCTCGGGGGCAGTAGCATATACTTC	CASLGGSSIYF
many	-	TRBV6-1	TRBJ1-1	TGTGCCAGCAGCGCGATTAGAACAGGCCTGGCTGAAGCTTTCTTT	CASSAIRTGLAEAFF
few	TRBD2	TRBV9	TRBJ2-5	TGTGCCAGCAGCGTACCGGGGGGCCAAGAGACCCAGTACTTC	CASSVPGGQETQYF
many	TRBD1	TRBV28	TRBJ1-5	TGTGCCAGCATTCCATCGGACAGGGATCAGCCCCAGCATTTT	CASIPSDRDQPQHF
many	-	TRBV9	TRBJ2-2	TGTGCCAGCAGCGTAGTTGAGGGCGGGGAGCTGTTTTTT	CASSVVEGGELFF
many	TRBD1	TRBV19	TRBJ2-7	TGTGCCAGTAGTAGAGGGACAGCTATTGGCAGCTCCTACGAGCAGTACTTC	CASSRGTAIGSSYEQYF
many	-	TRBV5-1	TRBJ2-3	TGCGCCAGCAGCTTGGATGTGGGATTCACAGATACGCAGTATTTT	CASSLDVGFTDTQYF
many	-	TRBV20-1	TRBJ1-5	TGCAGTGCTAGGGGGGGTAGGGAGAATCAGCCCCAGCATTTT	CSARGGRENQPQHF
few	-	TRBV9	TRBJ2-2	TGTGCCAGCAGCGTAAGCCCCCCCGGGGAGCTGTTTTTT	CASSVSPPGELFF
many	TRBD2	TRBV28	TRBJ2-5	TGTGCCAGCAGCCCGACTACTAGCGGGGGAAGGGAGACCCAGTACTTC	CASSPTTSGGRETQYF
-	-	TRBV6-1	TRBJ1-2	TGTGCCAGCAGTGAAGAAGCACGGGGCAAGGCTTGCTACACCTTC	CASSEEARGKACYTF
many	-	TRBV7-6	TRBJ2-7	TGTGCCAGCAGCTTAGCGGCCGGGGTCAATTCAGGGGAGCAGTACTTC	CASSLAAGVNSGEQYF
few	-	TRBV18	TRBJ2-5	TGTGCCAGCTCACCACTAGGCTGGGAGACCCAGTACTTC	CASSPLGWETQYF
many	-	TRBV11-1	TRBJ2-3	TGTGCCAGCAGCCGTAAGCCAGGCTCCACAGATACGCAGTATTTT	CASSRKPGSTDTQYF
-	-	TRBV6-1	TRBJ1-5	TGTGCCAGCAGCGATGCAGGTGGGAGCAGTCAGCCCCAGCATTTT	CASSDAGGSSQPQHF
many	-	TRBV6-1	TRBJ2-1	TGTGCCAGCAGCACCGCTGCGGGCGGGGTGATTAATGAGCAGTTCTTC	CASSTAAGGVINEQFF
-	-	TRBV11-2	TRBJ2-2	TGTGCCAGCAGCTTAGATTATAACACCGGGGAGCTGTTTTTT	CASSLDYNTGELFF
many	-	TRBV2	TRBJ2-7	TGTGCCAGCAGTGAAGGGGTCCTCAACGCCGAGCAGTACTTC	CASSEGVLNAEQYF
-	-	TRBV11-3	TRBJ2-7	TGTGCCAGCAGCCCCGAAGGGGGGACATTTGACGAGCAGTACTTC	CASSPEGGTFDEQYF
many	TRBD1	TRBV7-8	TRBJ1-6	TGTGCCAGCAGCCGAGGGGGACAGGGTAATTCACCCCTCCACTTT	CASSRGGQGNSPLHF
-	-	TRBV7-9	TRBJ1-6	TGTGCCAGCAGCCACCCTCGCGGTGTATCCTCACCCCTCCACTTT	CASSHPRGVSSPLHF
many	-	TRBV5-1	TRBJ2-1	TGCGCCAGCAGCTTGGGACATAATGAGCAGTTCTTC	CASSLGHNEQFF
many	TRBD2	TRBV2	TRBJ2-1	TGTGCCAGCAGTGAGGGAGGGGACTCCTACAATGAGCAGTTCTTC	CASSEGGDSYNEQFF
many	-	TRBV11-1	TRBJ2-6	TGTGCCAGCAGCATCACGCTAGGGACTGGGGCCAACGTCCTGACTTTC	CASSITLGTGANVLTF
-	TRBD2	TRBV28	TRBJ2-7	TGTGCCAGCAGCTCCACAAGCGGGAGGGCCTACGAGCAGTACTTC	CASSSTSGRAYEQYF
many	-	TRBV7-8	TRBJ1-1	TGTGCCAGCAGCTTAGGCTACCGGGGTGACACTGAAGCTTTCTTT	CASSLGYRGDTEAFF